This is a list of T cell receptor beta chains from one sample in a study of T cells in Graves' hyperthyroidism and ophthalmopathy. One entry per CDR3 protein, called by TCRdb with MiXCR from the multiplex PCR reads. The profile shows about 740,000 distinct CDR3 sequences, 12% to 15% of them singletons. The specimen was blood. These receptors were taken from a woman between 18 and 29 years old with Graves' hyperthyroidism. Each CDR3 is given with its conserved first and last residue. Each record gives: D gene, V gene, J gene, clone size, CDR3 DNA, CDR3 protein. A D gene is named only where the DNA matches it firmly. Some rows have no size entry. The others give once, few or many, or a class for an expanded clone.

d_gene: .
v_gene: TRBV7-6
j_gene: TRBJ2-1
abundance: many
CDR3nt: TGTGCCAGCAGCTTAGCTCCGGATCCAGGGAGTGGTCGCAATGAGCAGTTCTTC
CDR3aa: CASSLAPDPGSGRNEQFF

d_gene: .
v_gene: TRBV28
j_gene: TRBJ2-2
abundance: many
CDR3nt: TGTGCCAGCAGTTTAGGTGTGTCAGTCACCGGGGAGCTGTTTTTT
CDR3aa: CASSLGVSVTGELFF

d_gene: .
v_gene: TRBV29-1
j_gene: TRBJ1-1
abundance: few
CDR3nt: TGCAGCGTTGAGTTGAACACTGAAGCTTTCTTT
CDR3aa: CSVELNTEAFF

d_gene: TRBD2
v_gene: TRBV4-1
j_gene: TRBJ2-4
abundance: few
CDR3nt: TGCGCCAGCAGCCAAGGACTAGCGGGACTCCTAGCCAAAAACATTCAGTACTTC
CDR3aa: CASSQGLAGLLAKNIQYF

d_gene: .
v_gene: TRBV29-1
j_gene: TRBJ1-2
abundance: few
CDR3nt: TGCAGCGTGGGGAACACTGGGGACTATGGCTACACCTTC
CDR3aa: CSVGNTGDYGYTF

d_gene: .
v_gene: TRBV6-1
j_gene: TRBJ1-1
abundance: .
CDR3nt: TGTGCCAGCAGTAGGGATTTCGCTGAAGCTTTCTTT
CDR3aa: CASSRDFAEAFF

d_gene: .
v_gene: TRBV5-5
j_gene: TRBJ2-2
abundance: .
CDR3nt: TGTGCCAGCAGCCTATTCTTGAGCTTCCCCACCGGGGAGCTGTTTTTT
CDR3aa: CASSLFLSFPTGELFF

d_gene: TRBD1
v_gene: TRBV12-3/TRBV12-4
j_gene: TRBJ2-5
abundance: .
CDR3nt: TGTGCCAGCAGTTTAAGGGACAGGAGAGAGATCCAGTACTTC
CDR3aa: CASSLRDRREIQYF

d_gene: .
v_gene: TRBV6-5
j_gene: TRBJ1-4
abundance: .
CDR3nt: TGTGCCAGCAGTTTCTCCGGACTTACAACTAATGAAAAACTGTTTTTT
CDR3aa: CASSFSGLTTNEKLFF

d_gene: TRBD2
v_gene: TRBV30
j_gene: TRBJ2-1
abundance: many
CDR3nt: TGTGCCTGCAAAACTAGCGGGAGGGCCGAGCTCGCCAATGAGCAGTTCTTC
CDR3aa: CACKTSGRAELANEQFF

d_gene: .
v_gene: TRBV6-2/TRBV6-3
j_gene: TRBJ2-2
abundance: few
CDR3nt: TGTGCCAGCAGCCCGAAAGCCACCGGGGAGCTGTTTTTT
CDR3aa: CASSPKATGELFF

d_gene: .
v_gene: TRBV2
j_gene: TRBJ2-1
abundance: few
CDR3nt: TGTGCCAGCAGTTCATCCGGACAGCCCTACAATGAGCAGTTCTTC
CDR3aa: CASSSSGQPYNEQFF

d_gene: .
v_gene: TRBV6-1
j_gene: TRBJ1-1
abundance: many
CDR3nt: TGTGCCAGCAGCCTATGGGCCAACCTCGGCACTGAAGCTTTCTTT
CDR3aa: CASSLWANLGTEAFF

d_gene: .
v_gene: TRBV30
j_gene: TRBJ1-2
abundance: many
CDR3nt: TGTGCCTGGAGTCCTCGGGGGTACTATGGCTACACCTTC
CDR3aa: CAWSPRGYYGYTF

d_gene: TRBD2
v_gene: TRBV7-7
j_gene: TRBJ2-3
abundance: .
CDR3nt: TGTTCCAGCAGCTTAGGACTAGCGGGGACCACAGATACGCAGTATTTT
CDR3aa: CSSSLGLAGTTDTQYF

d_gene: TRBD1
v_gene: TRBV29-1
j_gene: TRBJ1-1
abundance: few
CDR3nt: TGCAGCACTCCCGGGACAGGAATGAACACTGAAGCTTTCTTT
CDR3aa: CSTPGTGMNTEAFF

d_gene: TRBD2
v_gene: TRBV10-2
j_gene: TRBJ2-7
abundance: few
CDR3nt: TGCGCCAGCACCCCTGGGGGGACTAACTCCTACGAGCAGTACTTC
CDR3aa: CASTPGGTNSYEQYF

d_gene: TRBD2
v_gene: TRBV3-1
j_gene: TRBJ2-3
abundance: many
CDR3nt: TGTGCCAGCAGCCCGGGACTAGCGGGAGATGGAGGAGATACGCAGTATTTT
CDR3aa: CASSPGLAGDGGDTQYF

d_gene: .
v_gene: TRBV7-9
j_gene: TRBJ2-1
abundance: many
CDR3nt: TGTGCCAGCAGCTTCATGGAGGGCATTGGGTACAATGAGCAGTTCTTC
CDR3aa: CASSFMEGIGYNEQFF

d_gene: TRBD2
v_gene: TRBV7-9
j_gene: TRBJ2-1
abundance: many
CDR3nt: TGTGCCAGCGGCGGCGGGAGCAATGAGCAGTTCTTC
CDR3aa: CASGGGSNEQFF

d_gene: TRBD2
v_gene: TRBV3-1
j_gene: TRBJ2-1
abundance: .
CDR3nt: TGTGCCAGCAGCCAAGACTTTTCTCCTAGCGGGATATACAATGAGCAGTTCTTC
CDR3aa: CASSQDFSPSGIYNEQFF

d_gene: TRBD1
v_gene: TRBV5-1
j_gene: TRBJ2-7
abundance: .
CDR3nt: TGCGCCAGCAGCCAGGACAGGGGGCGCTCAGTGTACGAGCAGTACTTC
CDR3aa: CASSQDRGRSVYEQYF

d_gene: .
v_gene: TRBV18
j_gene: TRBJ2-2
abundance: few
CDR3nt: TGTGCCAGCTCAAGCTGGACAGTAGCCGGGGAGCTGTTTTTT
CDR3aa: CASSSWTVAGELFF

d_gene: TRBD1
v_gene: TRBV2
j_gene: TRBJ1-1
abundance: many
CDR3nt: TGTGCCAGCAGCCTGGGACAGGGTGGGAACACTGAAGCTTTCTTT
CDR3aa: CASSLGQGGNTEAFF

d_gene: .
v_gene: TRBV9
j_gene: TRBJ1-3
abundance: .
CDR3nt: TGTGCCAGCAGCGTCCAGGGTACATGGAGGAACACCATATATTTT
CDR3aa: CASSVQGTWRNTIYF

d_gene: .
v_gene: TRBV18
j_gene: TRBJ2-5
abundance: few
CDR3nt: TGTGCCAGCCGACCGGGACTGGGCCAAGAGACCCAGTACTTC
CDR3aa: CASRPGLGQETQYF

d_gene: TRBD1
v_gene: TRBV14
j_gene: TRBJ2-1
abundance: many
CDR3nt: TGTGCCAGCAGCCAAGCCAGGGGACAGGGCTCCTCCTACAATGAGCAGTTCTTC
CDR3aa: CASSQARGQGSSYNEQFF

d_gene: TRBD2
v_gene: TRBV5-4
j_gene: TRBJ2-5
abundance: .
CDR3nt: TGTGCCAGCAGCTTGGATAGCGGGAGGAAAGAGACCCAGTACTTC
CDR3aa: CASSLDSGRKETQYF

d_gene: TRBD1
v_gene: TRBV28
j_gene: TRBJ1-1
abundance: many
CDR3nt: TGTGCCAGCAGTCGACAGGGCTGGAACACTGAAGCTTTCTTT
CDR3aa: CASSRQGWNTEAFF

d_gene: .
v_gene: TRBV5-5
j_gene: TRBJ1-5
abundance: .
CDR3nt: TGTGCCAGCAGCTTGTCGCCGGCCCATAGGAATCAGCCCCAGCATTTT
CDR3aa: CASSLSPAHRNQPQHF

d_gene: .
v_gene: TRBV5-1
j_gene: TRBJ1-1
abundance: few
CDR3nt: TGCGCCAGCAGCAATCGACCCCAGTCGGTGAACACTGAAGCTTTCTTT
CDR3aa: CASSNRPQSVNTEAFF

d_gene: .
v_gene: TRBV7-2
j_gene: TRBJ2-1
abundance: many
CDR3nt: TGTGCCAGCAGCTTAGACAGGGTGCGCTCCTACAATGAGCAGTTCTTC
CDR3aa: CASSLDRVRSYNEQFF

d_gene: TRBD2
v_gene: TRBV19
j_gene: TRBJ2-2
abundance: .
CDR3nt: TGTGCCAGTAGTATACGACTAGCGGCTTACACCGGGGAGCTGTTTTTT
CDR3aa: CASSIRLAAYTGELFF

d_gene: .
v_gene: TRBV28
j_gene: TRBJ2-2
abundance: many
CDR3nt: TGTGCCAGCAGTGCATCAAGGGAAATTGGGGAGCTGTTTTTT
CDR3aa: CASSASREIGELFF

d_gene: TRBD2
v_gene: TRBV2
j_gene: TRBJ2-3
abundance: many
CDR3nt: TGTGCCAGCAGTCGCGGGAGGGCCGGTACGCAGTATTTT
CDR3aa: CASSRGRAGTQYF

d_gene: .
v_gene: TRBV20-1
j_gene: TRBJ2-1
abundance: many
CDR3nt: TGCAGTGCTAGAGATGTGTCGCCGGCCGGCGCCCACAATGAGCAGTTCTTC
CDR3aa: CSARDVSPAGAHNEQFF

d_gene: TRBD2
v_gene: TRBV5-1
j_gene: TRBJ2-2
abundance: .
CDR3nt: TGCGCCACCACGGCTAGCGGGAGCCACGCCGGGGAGCTGTTTTTT
CDR3aa: CATTASGSHAGELFF

d_gene: .
v_gene: TRBV27
j_gene: TRBJ2-1
abundance: many
CDR3nt: TGTGCCAGCAGTGAAAGGGACTTCTACAATGAGCAGTTCTTC
CDR3aa: CASSERDFYNEQFF

d_gene: .
v_gene: TRBV2
j_gene: TRBJ2-7
abundance: few
CDR3nt: TGTGCCAGCAGTGAACAGGGGTCCCCCTCCTACGAGCAGTACTTC
CDR3aa: CASSEQGSPSYEQYF